Presented here are 5 T cell receptor beta chains from one specimen sequenced in a study of T cells in Graves' hyperthyroidism and ophthalmopathy. TCR beta CDR3 regions were amplified from RNA transcripts. HTBI primers drove first-round RT-PCR of the TCR CDR3. TCRdb used MiXCR to reprocess the multiplex PCR reads, holding one entry per CDR3 protein. This sample has 350,000 to 500,000 distinct CDR3 sequences; around 13% occur once, and the top ten carry 5.3%. Source material: blood. The origin of the receptors is a woman aged 18-29 years with Graves' hyperthyroidism.

V and J are TRBV5-1 and TRBJ2-7, with TRBD2 matching 8 bases. V trimming: 1 base; J trimming: 3 bases; junction bases outside the gene matches: 12. Germline loops: CDR1 SGHRS, CDR2 YFSETQ. This CDR3 comprises 17 residues. The DNA of the CDR3 is TGCGCCAGCAGCTTGTGGGGAGCGGGAGCCACCTACTACGAGCAGTACTTC. It is translated as CASSLWGAGATYYEQYF.

The J gene is TRBJ1-1, the V gene TRBV6-2 or TRBV6-3; D remains unclear. Between the trimmed V and J ends, which lost 0 bases and 8 bases, there was a span of 10 bases. Germline V CDR1 and CDR2: MNHEY, SVGEGT. This CDR3 region has 13 residues. The CDR3 DNA sequence: TGTGCCAGCAGTTACTCGACCCACGCCGAAGCTTTCTTT. Protein: CASSYSTHAEAFF.

The V and J genes are TRBV10-3 and TRBJ2-7; 7 bases fit TRBD1. The germline V gene has CDR1 ENHRY and CDR2 SYGVKD. The CDR3 is made up of 12 amino acids. J was trimmed by 6 bases and V by 2 bases; bases with no gene match: 1. CDR3 coding DNA: TGTGCCATCAGTGAGGACAGGGTCGAGCAGTACTTC. This sequence encodes CAISEDRVEQYF.

In this sample, this clonotype turned up a few times. The chain joins TRBV4-3 to TRBJ2-3; D not resolved. Looked up from germline, CDR1 is LGHNA and CDR2 is YSLEER. CDR3 length: 14 residues. V shed 1 base and J shed 3 bases, with 8 bases lying between them. The CDR3, as DNA: TGCGCCAGCAGCCAAGCTCAGGAAACAGATACGCAGTATTTT. Protein: CASSQAQETDTQYF.

This clonotype was observed many times. The V gene is TRBV28, the J gene TRBJ1-1, with 7 bases aligning to TRBD1. Trimming took 10 bases from V and 1 from J; bases not matched to a gene: 12. Looked up from germline, CDR1 is MDHEN and CDR2 is SYDVKM. This CDR3 is built from 15 residues. CDR3 sequence reads: CATRLGQASNTEAFF. Here the CDR3 DNA reads TGTGCCACCAGACTAGGACAGGCTTCGAACACTGAAGCTTTCTTT.